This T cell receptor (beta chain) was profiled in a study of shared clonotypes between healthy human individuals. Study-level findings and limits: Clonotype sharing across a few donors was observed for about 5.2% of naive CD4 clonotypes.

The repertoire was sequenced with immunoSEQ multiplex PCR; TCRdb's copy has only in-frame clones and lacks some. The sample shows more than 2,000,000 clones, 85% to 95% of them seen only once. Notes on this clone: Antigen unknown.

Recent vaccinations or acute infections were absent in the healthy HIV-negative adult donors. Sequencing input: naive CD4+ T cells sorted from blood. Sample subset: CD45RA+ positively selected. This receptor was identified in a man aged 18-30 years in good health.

CDR3 sequence reads: CASSFRDGPSNYGYTF. The CDR3 region has the DNA TGCGCCAGCAGCTTCCGGGACGGACCATCTAACTATGGCTACACCTTC. The chain links TRBV5-1 to TRBJ1-2; D is perhaps TRBD1 (5 bases). Looked up from germline, CDR1 is SGHRS and CDR2 is YFSETQ. V was clipped by 2 bases and J by 0 bases, with 14 bases between them. The CDR3 has 16 residues.